Below, 2 T cell receptor beta chains from the same sample are listed, as sequenced in a study of T cell repertoires in cytomegalovirus infection. Their cognate antigens are unknown. TCRdb recomputed calls from the reads with MiXCR, one row per CDR3 protein. There are over 250,000 distinct CDR3 sequences in the sample; 22% occur only once, and roughly a fifth lies in the top ten. Here the sequenced sample was cultured PBMCs, taken from culture after CMV antigen stimulation. These receptors all stem from a human donor in good health (CMV status not recorded). Some clones in this sample may be carry-over from other donors' samples.

This clonotype was observed a few times. The genes are TRBV7-8 and TRBJ1-5; TRBD1 aligns across 9 bases. V gave up 5 bases and J gave up 0 bases; unmatched junction bases: 5. This CDR3 has 16 amino acids. Per germline, CDR1 SGHVS and CDR2 FQNEAQ. For the CDR3, the DNA is TGTGCCAGCAGCCCGGGACAGGGCTATAGCAATCAGCCCCAGCATTTT. Translating it yields CASSPGQGYSNQPQHF.

In this sample, this clonotype turned up a few times. The chain links TRBV5-6 to TRBJ1-2; TRBD1 aligns across 7 bases. Germline V gene data show CDR1 as SGHDT and CDR2 as YYEEEE. V dropped 5 bases and J dropped 1; count of bases not matched to a gene: 8. The CDR3 contains 15 residues. This chain's CDR3 is CASSSSGQLNYGYTF. In DNA, the CDR3 is TGTGCCAGCAGTTCCTCGGGACAGCTTAACTATGGCTACACCTTC.